The 5 T cell receptor beta chains below were found in one sample sequenced in a study of blood T cell repertoires in COVID-19. Generated by immunoSEQ multiplex PCR, the TCRdb table keeps only in-frame clones and is missing some. The table includes about 330,000 clones, more than 70% detected once. What was sequenced was PBMCs or T cells enriched from blood (not recorded which). The receptors were gathered from a woman in her 30s who had recovered from COVID-19.

CDR3 residues: CASTRDTAYEQYF. CDR3 nucleotide sequence: TGTGCCAGCACCCGGGACACTGCCTACGAGCAGTACTTC. V is TRBV28 and J is TRBJ2-7; D is perhaps TRBD1 (6 bases). The CDR3 contains 13 residues. The V and J ends lost 7 bases and 2 bases respectively, with 12 bases between them. Germline V lookup: CDR1 MDHEN, CDR2 SYDVKM.

This clone has a handful of counts. J is TRBJ1-4 and V is TRBV5-6, with 7 bases that match TRBD1. With 1 base clipped from V and 4 bases from J, the junction kept 7 bases outside the gene matches. This CDR3 has 16 residues. Germline V gene lookup returns CDR1 SGHDT and CDR2 YYEEEE. CDR3 amino acids: CASSLWQGVLNEKLFF. The CDR3, as DNA: TGTGCCAGCAGCTTGTGGCAGGGGGTCCTTAATGAAAAACTGTTTTTT.

This chain uses TRBV5-6 with TRBJ1-4; D ambiguous. V was trimmed by 4 bases and J by 7 bases, leaving 20 bases between them. CDR3 length: 16 residues. Germline V lookup: CDR1 SGHDT, CDR2 YYEEEE. CDR3 loop: CASSGMYFSSGEKLFF. CDR3 nucleotide sequence: TGTGCCAGCAGCGGAATGTATTTCTCCTCGGGTGAAAAACTGTTTTTT.

This chain uses TRBV27 with TRBJ1-3, with TRBD1 identical over 9 bases. CDR1 is MNHEY, CDR2 SMNVEV, per germline (reference sequence). This CDR3 comprises 14 residues. Unmatched junction bases numbered 3, after V lost 5 bases and J lost 4 bases. The CDR3 region is CASSITGGGNTIYF. In DNA form, the CDR3 reads TGTGCCAGCAGTATTACAGGGGGCGGAAACACCATATATTTT.

The chain combines TRBV6-5 with TRBJ1-1; TRBD1 matches at 8 bases. V lost 5 bases and J lost 8; bases outside the gene matches: 10. Germline V gene sequence: CDR1 MNHEY, CDR2 SVGAGI. The CDR3 is 14 amino acids. This CDR3 is CASSPTGGTLEAFF. The CDR3, as DNA: TGTGCCAGCAGTCCTACAGGGGGGACGTTGGAAGCTTTCTTT.